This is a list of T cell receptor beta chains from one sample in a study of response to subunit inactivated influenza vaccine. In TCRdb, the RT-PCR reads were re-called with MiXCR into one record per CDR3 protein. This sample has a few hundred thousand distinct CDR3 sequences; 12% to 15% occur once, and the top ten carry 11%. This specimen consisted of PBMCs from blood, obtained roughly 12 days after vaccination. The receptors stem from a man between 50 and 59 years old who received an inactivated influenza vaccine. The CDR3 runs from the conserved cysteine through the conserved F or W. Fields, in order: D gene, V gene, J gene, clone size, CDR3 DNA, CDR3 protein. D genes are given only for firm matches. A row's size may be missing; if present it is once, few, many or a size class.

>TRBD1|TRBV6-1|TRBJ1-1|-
TGTGCCAGCAGTGCCTACAGGGGGTTGAACACTGAAGCTTTCTTT
CASSAYRGLNTEAFF
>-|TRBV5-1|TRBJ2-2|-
TGCGCCAGCAGTCTGGGGGGCCCCATCGGGACCGGGGAGCTGTTTTTT
CASSLGGPIGTGELFF
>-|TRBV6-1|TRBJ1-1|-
TGTGCCAGCGGCTCAGGGCTGAACACTGAAGCTTTCTTT
CASGSGLNTEAFF
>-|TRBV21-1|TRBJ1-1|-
TGTGCCAGCAGCACGAAAGGGCTAGCTTTCTTT
CASSTKGLAFF
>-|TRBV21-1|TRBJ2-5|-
TGTGCCAGCAGCAAAGTAGGCCTAGCGAAGGAGACCCAGTACTTC
CASSKVGLAKETQYF
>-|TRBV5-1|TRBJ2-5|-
TGCGCCAGCAGCTTGGAAGTAGGGCCAGAGACCCAGTACTTC
CASSLEVGPETQYF
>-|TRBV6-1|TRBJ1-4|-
TGTGCCAGCAGACAACTGACAGTTTTCGATGAAAAACTGTTTTTT
CASRQLTVFDEKLFF
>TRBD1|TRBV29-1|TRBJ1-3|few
TGCAGCGTCGTAGCGGCCGGACAGGCATTTGGAAACACCATATATTTT
CSVVAAGQAFGNTIYF
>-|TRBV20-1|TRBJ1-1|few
TGCAGTGCTAGCCGGGCTGCCTGGGGGACTGAAGCTTTCTTT
CSASRAAWGTEAFF
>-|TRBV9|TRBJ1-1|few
TGTGCCAGCAGCGTAGACCCCCTAAACACTGAAGCTTTCTTT
CASSVDPLNTEAFF
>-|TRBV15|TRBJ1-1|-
TGTGCCACGGGGGGGAGGAACACTGAAGCTTTCTTT
CATGGRNTEAFF
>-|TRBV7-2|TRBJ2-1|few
TGTGCCAGCAGTTTAACGCGGGACTCCTACAATGAGCAGTTCTTC
CASSLTRDSYNEQFF
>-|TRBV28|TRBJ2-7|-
TGTGCCAGCAGTTTTGCAGCCAGGCGAGGGGAGCAGTACTTC
CASSFAARRGEQYF
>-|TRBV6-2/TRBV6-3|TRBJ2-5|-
TGTGCCAGCAGTTACTCTCTTACTAGGGAGACCCAGTACTTC
CASSYSLTRETQYF
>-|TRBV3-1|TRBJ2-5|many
TGTGCCAGCAGCCAAGGGCCCAGGGAATACGAGACCCAGTACTTC
CASSQGPREYETQYF
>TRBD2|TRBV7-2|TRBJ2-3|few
TGTGCCAGCAGCTGGGGGGGGGGTTTAGATACGCAGTATTTT
CASSWGGGLDTQYF